This TCR beta chain was identified during a study of CD8 T cells in Susac syndrome. The wider study: Among the Susac syndrome patients who underwent sequencing, about six had clinically active disease, while about eight of them were in remission.

The CDR3 totals 12 residues. With 0 bases removed from V and 6 bases from J, the gap between germline ends came to 5 bases. Germline V gene lookup returns CDR1 SEHNR and CDR2 FQNEAQ (reference sequence). Points from the study as a whole: The study recognized that its TCR sequencing and HLA analysis covered a relatively small number of individuals.

Reverse transcription of roughly 0.45 to 1 ug RNA used random hexamers. The TCR beta CDR3 was amplified by immunoSEQ multiplex PCR across 54 Vbeta, 13 Jbeta. TCRdb reprocessed the immunoSEQ multiplex PCR reads via MiXCR and lists one record per CDR3 protein. Of some 180,000 distinct CDR3 sequences listed, more than 85% are singletons. FACS enriched CD8+ TEMRA cells, while bulk CD8+ and CD4+ were negatively isolated. This clonotype was observed once. Its antigen is currently unknown. The J gene is TRBJ1-2, the V gene TRBV7-9; D not resolved. Source material: CD4+ T cells from PBMCs. The source of this sequence is a human donor with Susac syndrome. In DNA form, the CDR3 reads TGTGCCAGCAGCTTAGCAGACAATGGCTACACCTTC. It translates to CASSLADNGYTF.